The following is a T cell receptor beta chain sequence with its context. CDR1 is SGHTA and CDR2 is FQGNSA in the germline V gene. V lost 1 base and J 2 bases, leaving 8 bases between the germline ends. This CDR3 comprises 14 residues. The data were taken from a study of blood T cells in healthy people across ages. Then a second PCR, running about 6 to 11 cycles, was carried out with a sample-barcoded 5' primer and a J-beta primer mix. In TCRdb, the 5' RACE reads were re-called with MiXCR into one record per CDR3 protein. The sample lists roughly 1.4 million distinct CDR3 sequences; around 55% were seen once.

Input material: blood. The TCR originated in a man aged 18 to 35 in good health. The rearrangement links TRBV7-2 to TRBJ2-5, with D unclear. This chain's CDR3 is CASSLVFRQETQYF. DNA of the CDR3: TGTGCCAGCAGCTTAGTTTTCCGTCAAGAGACCCAGTACTTC.